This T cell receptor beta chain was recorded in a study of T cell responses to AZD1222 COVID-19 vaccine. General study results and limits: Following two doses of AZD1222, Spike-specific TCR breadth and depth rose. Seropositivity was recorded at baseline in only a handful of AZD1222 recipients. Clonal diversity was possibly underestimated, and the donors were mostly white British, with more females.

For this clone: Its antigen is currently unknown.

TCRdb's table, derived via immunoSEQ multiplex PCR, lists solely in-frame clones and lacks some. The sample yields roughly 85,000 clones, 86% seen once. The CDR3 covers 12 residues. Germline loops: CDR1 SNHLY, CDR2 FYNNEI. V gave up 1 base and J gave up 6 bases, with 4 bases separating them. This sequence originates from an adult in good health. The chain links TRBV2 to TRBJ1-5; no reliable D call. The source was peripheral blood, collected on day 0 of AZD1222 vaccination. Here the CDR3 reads CASSEGSQPQHF. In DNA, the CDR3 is TGTGCCAGCAGTGAAGGGTCTCAGCCCCAGCATTTT.